This T cell receptor beta chain is drawn from a study of naive and memory T cell subsets. Study-wide results and caveats: The RNA method is potentially sensitive to activation and differentiation changes.

Four PCR rounds used nested alpha and beta constant region primers plus the SP2 primer. Reverse transcription of blood and skin TCR RNA was primed at alpha and beta constant regions. MiXCR, applied by TCRdb to the 5' RACE reads, yields one record per CDR3 protein. The sample consists of 45,000 to 55,000 distinct CDR3 sequences, approximately 4.5% of them appearing once. This clonotype was counted at least ten times. The target antigen is unknown. The ends were cut back, 4 bases at V and 1 base at J, with 17 bases in the middle. Germline lookup yields CDR1 SGHDT and CDR2 YYEEEE. This CDR3 contains 16 residues. A UMI-containing oligonucleotide was joined by 3' ligation to the TCR cDNA template. Input was roughly 1 to 1000 ng of DNase-treated total RNA without cell sorting.

The sequence came from a female donor in good health. This chain links TRBV5-6 with TRBJ1-1; D ambiguous. CDR3 DNA: TGTGCCAGCAGCCTGATCGGGCAGTTCAAGAACACTGAAGCTTTCTTT. It codes for CASSLIGQFKNTEAFF.